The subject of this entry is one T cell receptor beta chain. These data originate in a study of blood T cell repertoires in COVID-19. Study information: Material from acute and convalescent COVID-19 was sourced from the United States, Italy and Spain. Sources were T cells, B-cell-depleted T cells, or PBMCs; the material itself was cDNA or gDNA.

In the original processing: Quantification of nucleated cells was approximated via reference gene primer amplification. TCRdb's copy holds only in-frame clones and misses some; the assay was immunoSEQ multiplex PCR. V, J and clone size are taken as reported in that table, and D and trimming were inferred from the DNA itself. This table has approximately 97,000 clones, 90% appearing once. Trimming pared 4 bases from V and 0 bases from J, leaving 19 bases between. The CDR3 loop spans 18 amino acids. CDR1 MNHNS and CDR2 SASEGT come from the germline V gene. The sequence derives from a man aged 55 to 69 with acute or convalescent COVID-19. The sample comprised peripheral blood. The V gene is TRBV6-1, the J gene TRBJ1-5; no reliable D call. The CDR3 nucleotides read TGTGCCAGCAGTGGCAGTTGGAGGGTATCCTATAGCAATCAGCCCCAGCATTTT. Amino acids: CASSGSWRVSYSNQPQHF.